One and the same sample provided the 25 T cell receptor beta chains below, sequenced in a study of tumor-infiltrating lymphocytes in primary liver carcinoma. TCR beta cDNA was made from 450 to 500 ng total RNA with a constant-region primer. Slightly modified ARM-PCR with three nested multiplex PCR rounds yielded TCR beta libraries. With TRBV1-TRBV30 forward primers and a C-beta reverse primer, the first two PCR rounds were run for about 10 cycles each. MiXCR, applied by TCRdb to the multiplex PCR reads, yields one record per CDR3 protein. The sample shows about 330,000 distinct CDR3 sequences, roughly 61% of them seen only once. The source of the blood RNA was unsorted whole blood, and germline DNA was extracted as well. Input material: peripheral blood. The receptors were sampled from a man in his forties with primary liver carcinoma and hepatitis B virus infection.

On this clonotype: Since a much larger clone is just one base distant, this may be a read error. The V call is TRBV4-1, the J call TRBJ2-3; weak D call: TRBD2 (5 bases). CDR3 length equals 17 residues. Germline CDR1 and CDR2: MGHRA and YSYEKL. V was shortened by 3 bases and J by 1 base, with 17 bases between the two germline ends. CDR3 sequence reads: CASSQERAGQGTDTQYF. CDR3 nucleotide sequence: TGCGCCAGCAGCCAGGAGAGGGCCGGGCAGGGCACAGATACGCAGTATTTT.

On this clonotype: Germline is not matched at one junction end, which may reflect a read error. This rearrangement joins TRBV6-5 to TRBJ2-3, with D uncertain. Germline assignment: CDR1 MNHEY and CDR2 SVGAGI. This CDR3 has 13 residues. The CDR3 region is CASNPPNTDTQYF. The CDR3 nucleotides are TGTGCTAGCAACCCCCCCAATACGGATACGCAGTATTTT.

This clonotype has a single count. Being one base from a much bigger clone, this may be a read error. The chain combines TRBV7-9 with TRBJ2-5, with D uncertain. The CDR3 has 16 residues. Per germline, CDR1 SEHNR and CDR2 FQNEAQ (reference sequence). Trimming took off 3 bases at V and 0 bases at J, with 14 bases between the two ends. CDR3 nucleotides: TGTGCCAGCAGCTTTGTTATTACTCGGTACCAAGAGACCCAGTACTTC. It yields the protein CASSFVITRYQETQYF.

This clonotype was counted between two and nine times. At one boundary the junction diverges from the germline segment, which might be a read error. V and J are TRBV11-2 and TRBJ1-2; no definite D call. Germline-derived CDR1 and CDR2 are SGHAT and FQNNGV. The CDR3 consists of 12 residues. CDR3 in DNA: TGCGCCAGCAGCCCAGGAGGTAGCGGCTACACCTTC. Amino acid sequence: CASSPGGSGYTF.

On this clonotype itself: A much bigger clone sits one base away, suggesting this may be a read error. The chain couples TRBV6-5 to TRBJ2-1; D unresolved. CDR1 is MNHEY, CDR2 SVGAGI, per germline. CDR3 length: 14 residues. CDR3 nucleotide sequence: TGTGCCAGCAGGGGTAGTTTGCCCTACAGTGAGCAGTTCTTC. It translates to CASRGSLPYSEQFF.

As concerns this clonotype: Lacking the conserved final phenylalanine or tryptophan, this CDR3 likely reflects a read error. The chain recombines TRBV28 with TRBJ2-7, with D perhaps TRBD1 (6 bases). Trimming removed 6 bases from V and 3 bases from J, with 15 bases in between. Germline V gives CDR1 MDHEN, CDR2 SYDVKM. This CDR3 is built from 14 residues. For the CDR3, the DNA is TGTGCCAGCAGGGCAGGTGACAGGCGCTACGAGCAGTACTAC. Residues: CASRAGDRRYEQYY.

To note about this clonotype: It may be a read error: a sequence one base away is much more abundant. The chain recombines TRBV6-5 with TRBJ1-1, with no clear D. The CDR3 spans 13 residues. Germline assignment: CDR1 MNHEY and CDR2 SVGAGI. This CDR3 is CGSSYGRNTEAFF. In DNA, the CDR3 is TGTGGCAGCAGTTACGGACGGAACACTGAAGCTTTCTTT.

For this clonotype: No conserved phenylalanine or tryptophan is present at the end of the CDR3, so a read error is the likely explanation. CDR3 protein: CASSQLGTSGRWYEQYL. CDR3 in DNA: TGTGCAAGCAGTCAATTAGGGACTAGCGGGAGGTGGTACGAGCAGTACCTC. This sequence joins TRBV28 and TRBJ2-7; 15 positions match TRBD2. CDR3 length equals 17 residues. Per germline, CDR1 MDHEN and CDR2 SYDVKM.

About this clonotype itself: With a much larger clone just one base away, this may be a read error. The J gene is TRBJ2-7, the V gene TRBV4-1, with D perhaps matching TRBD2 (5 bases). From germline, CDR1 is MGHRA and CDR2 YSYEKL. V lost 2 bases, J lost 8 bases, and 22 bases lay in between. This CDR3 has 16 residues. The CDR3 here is CASSQFHTAGDNKQYF. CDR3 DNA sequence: TGCGCCAGCAGCCAATTTCACACGGCCGGGGATAACAAGCAGTACTTC.

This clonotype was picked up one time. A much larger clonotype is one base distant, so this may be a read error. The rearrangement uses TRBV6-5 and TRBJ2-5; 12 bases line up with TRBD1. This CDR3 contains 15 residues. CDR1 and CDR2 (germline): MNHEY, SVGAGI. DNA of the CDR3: TGTGCCAGCTGCTCCGGGACAGGGGGCGTTGGGACCCGGTACTTC. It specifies CASCSGTGGVGTRYF.

CDR3 sequence reads: CASSIKVWTGELFF. CDR3 nucleotide sequence: TGTGCCAGTAGTATTAAGGTTTGGACCGGGGAGCTGTTTTTT. The genes are TRBV19 and TRBJ2-2; D not resolved. Germline values: CDR1 LNHDA, CDR2 SQIVND (reference sequence). V lost 3 bases to trimming and J lost 5 bases, with 10 bases between them. The CDR3 covers 14 residues.

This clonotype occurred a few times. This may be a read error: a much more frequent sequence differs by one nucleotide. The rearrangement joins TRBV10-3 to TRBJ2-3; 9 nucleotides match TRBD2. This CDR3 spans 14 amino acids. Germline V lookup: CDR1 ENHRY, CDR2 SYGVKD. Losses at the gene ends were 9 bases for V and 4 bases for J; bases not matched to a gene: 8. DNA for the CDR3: TGTGCCATAAGGCGGGAGGGCCTGGCAGATACGCAGTATTTT. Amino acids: CAIRREGLADTQYF.

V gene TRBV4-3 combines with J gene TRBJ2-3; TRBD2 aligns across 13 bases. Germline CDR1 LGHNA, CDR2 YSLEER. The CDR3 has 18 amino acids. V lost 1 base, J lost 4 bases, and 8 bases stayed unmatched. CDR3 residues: CASSQGVTTSGRADTQYF. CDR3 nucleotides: TGCGCCAGCAGCCAAGGTGTGACTACTAGCGGGAGGGCAGATACGCAGTATTTT.

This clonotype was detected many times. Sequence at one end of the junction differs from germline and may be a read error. The CDR3 region is CASSTGGETQYF. The DNA for the CDR3 is TGTGCCAGCAGCACAGGGGGGGAGACCCAGTACTTC. The rearrangement joins TRBV5-1 to TRBJ2-5; 8 bases align to TRBD1. The CDR3 is 12 residues long. The V gene's germline CDR1 is SGHRS and CDR2 YFSETQ. The whole variable domain, remainder taken from reference TRBV5-1 and TRBJ2-5, is KAGVTQTPRYLIKTRGQQVTLSCSPISGHRSVSWYQQTPGQGLQFLFEYFSETQRNKGNFPGRFSGRQFSNSRSEMNVSTLELGDSALYLCASSTGGETQYFGPGTRLLVL.

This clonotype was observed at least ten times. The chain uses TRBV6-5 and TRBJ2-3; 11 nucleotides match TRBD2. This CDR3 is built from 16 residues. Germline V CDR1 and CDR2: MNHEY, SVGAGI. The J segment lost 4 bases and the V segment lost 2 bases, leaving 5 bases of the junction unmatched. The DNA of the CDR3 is TGTGCCAGCAGTTACGGCCTAGCGGGAGGCGCAGATACGCAGTATTTT. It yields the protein CASSYGLAGGADTQYF.

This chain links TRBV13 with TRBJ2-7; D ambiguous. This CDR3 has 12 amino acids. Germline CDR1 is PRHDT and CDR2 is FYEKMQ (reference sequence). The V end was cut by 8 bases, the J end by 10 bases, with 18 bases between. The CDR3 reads CASGGSVGEQYF. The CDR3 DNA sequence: TGTGCCAGCGGCGGCTCGGTCGGCGAACAGTACTTC. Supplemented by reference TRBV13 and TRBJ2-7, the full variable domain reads AAGVIQSPRHLIKEKRETATLKCYPIPRHDTVYWYQQGPGQDPQFLISFYEKMQSDKGSIPDRFSAQQFSDYHSELNMSSLELGDSALYFCASGGSVGEQYFGPGTRLTVT.

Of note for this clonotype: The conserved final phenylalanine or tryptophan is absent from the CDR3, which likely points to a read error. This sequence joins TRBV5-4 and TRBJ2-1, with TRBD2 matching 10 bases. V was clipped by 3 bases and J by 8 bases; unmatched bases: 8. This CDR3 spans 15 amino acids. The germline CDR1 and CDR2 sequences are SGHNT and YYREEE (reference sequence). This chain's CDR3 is CASSSRASGSYEQFL. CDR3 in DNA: TGTGCCAGCAGCTCCCGAGCTAGCGGGAGCTATGAGCAGTTCTTA.

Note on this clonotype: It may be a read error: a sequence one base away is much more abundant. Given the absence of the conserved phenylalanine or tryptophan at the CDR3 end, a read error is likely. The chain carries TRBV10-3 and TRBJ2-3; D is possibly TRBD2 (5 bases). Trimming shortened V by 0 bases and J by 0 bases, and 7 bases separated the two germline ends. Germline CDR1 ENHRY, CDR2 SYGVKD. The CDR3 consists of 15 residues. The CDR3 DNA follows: TGTGCCATCAGTGAGTCGACGGGGAGCACAGATACGCAGTATCTT. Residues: CAISESTGSTDTQYL.

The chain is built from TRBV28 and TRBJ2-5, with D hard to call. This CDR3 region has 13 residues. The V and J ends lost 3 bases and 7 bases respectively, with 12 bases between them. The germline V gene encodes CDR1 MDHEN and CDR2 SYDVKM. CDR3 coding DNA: TGTGCCAGCAGTTTGGGCAACCCAGGGACCCAGTACTTC. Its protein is CASSLGNPGTQYF.

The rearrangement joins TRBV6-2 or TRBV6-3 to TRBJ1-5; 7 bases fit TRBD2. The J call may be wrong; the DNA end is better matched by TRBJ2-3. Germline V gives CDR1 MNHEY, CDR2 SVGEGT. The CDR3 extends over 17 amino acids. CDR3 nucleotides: TGTGCCAGCAGTTACTACCCGGGACTAAACCCCTATCAGCCCCAGTATTTT. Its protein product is CASSYYPGLNPYQPQYF.

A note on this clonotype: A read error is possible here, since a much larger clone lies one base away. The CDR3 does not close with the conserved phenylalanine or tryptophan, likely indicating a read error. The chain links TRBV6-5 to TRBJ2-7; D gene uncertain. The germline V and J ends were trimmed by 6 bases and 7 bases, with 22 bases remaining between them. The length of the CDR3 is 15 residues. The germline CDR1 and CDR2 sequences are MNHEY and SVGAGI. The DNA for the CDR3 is TGTGCCAGCAGATATCATGTATCCAGCGCCACGGAGCAGTACCTC. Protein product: CASRYHVSSATEQYL.

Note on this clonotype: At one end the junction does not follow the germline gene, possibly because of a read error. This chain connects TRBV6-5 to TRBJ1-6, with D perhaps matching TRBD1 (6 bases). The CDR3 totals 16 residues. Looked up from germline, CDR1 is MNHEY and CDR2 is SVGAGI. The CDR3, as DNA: TGTACCAGCAGTTACGGGGGGGGCATATTGGATTCACCTCTCCACTTT. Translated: CTSSYGGGILDSPLHF.

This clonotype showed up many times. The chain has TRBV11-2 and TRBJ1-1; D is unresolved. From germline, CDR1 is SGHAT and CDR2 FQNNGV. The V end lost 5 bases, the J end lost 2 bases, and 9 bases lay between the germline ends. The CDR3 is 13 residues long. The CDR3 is CASSPTRNTEAFF. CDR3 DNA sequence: TGTGCCAGCAGCCCAACAAGAAACACTGAAGCTTTCTTT.

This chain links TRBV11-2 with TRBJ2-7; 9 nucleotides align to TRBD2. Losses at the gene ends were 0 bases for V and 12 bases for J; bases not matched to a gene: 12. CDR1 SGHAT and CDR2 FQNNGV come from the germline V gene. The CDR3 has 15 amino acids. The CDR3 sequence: CASSLEGREGAELYF. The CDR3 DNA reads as TGTGCCAGCAGCTTAGAGGGGCGGGAGGGCGCGGAACTGTACTTC.

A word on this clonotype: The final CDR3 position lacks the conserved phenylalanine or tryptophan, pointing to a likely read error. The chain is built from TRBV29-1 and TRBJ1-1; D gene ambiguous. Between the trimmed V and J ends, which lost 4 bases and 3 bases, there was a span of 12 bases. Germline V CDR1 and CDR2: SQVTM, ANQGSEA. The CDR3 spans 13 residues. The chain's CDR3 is CSVGFGLYTEAFL. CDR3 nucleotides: TGCAGCGTTGGCTTCGGCCTGTACACTGAAGCTTTCCTT.